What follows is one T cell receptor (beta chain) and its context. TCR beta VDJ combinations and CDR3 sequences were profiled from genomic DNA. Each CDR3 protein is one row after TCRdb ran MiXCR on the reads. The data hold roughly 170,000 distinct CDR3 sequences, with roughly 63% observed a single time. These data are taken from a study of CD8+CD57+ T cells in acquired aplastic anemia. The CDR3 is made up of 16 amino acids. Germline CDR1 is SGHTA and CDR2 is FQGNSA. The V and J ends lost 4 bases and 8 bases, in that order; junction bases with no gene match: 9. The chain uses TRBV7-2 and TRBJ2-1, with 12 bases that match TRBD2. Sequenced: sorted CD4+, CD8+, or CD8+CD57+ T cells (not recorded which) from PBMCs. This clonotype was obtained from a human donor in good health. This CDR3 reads CASSYALAGGPDEQFF. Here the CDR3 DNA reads TGTGCCAGCAGCTATGCGCTAGCGGGGGGGCCGGATGAGCAGTTCTTC.